Shown below are 6 T cell receptor beta chains from a single sample sequenced in a study. TCRdb ran MiXCR on the 5' RACE reads and lists one entry per CDR3 protein. The data show more than 5,000 distinct CDR3 sequences, 52% seen once. The sample taken for sequencing was memory CD4+ T cells sorted from blood. Subset denoted: memory CD4+ T cells, CD4+CD45RO+CD25-. The receptors here all came from a female donor with breast cancer.

CDR3 in amino acids: CASSERGAYNEQFF. Written as DNA, the CDR3 is TGCGCCAGCAGTGAGAGGGGGGCCTACAATGAGCAGTTCTTC. The rearrangement joins TRBV10-1 to TRBJ2-1; D may correspond to TRBD1 or TRBD2 (6 bases each). Germline V gene data show CDR1 as WNHNN and CDR2 as SYGVQD (reference sequence). The CDR3 has 14 amino acids. The V end was cut by 2 bases, the J end by 2 bases, with 7 bases between.

The chain employs TRBV20-1 and TRBJ2-3; 7 bases are shared with TRBD1. The CDR3 length is 14 residues. The germline V gene encodes CDR1 DFQATT and CDR2 SNEGSKA (reference sequence). The CDR3 spells CRVTQGVGTDTQYF. CDR3 in DNA: TGCAGGGTAACCCAGGGGGTTGGCACAGATACGCAGTATTTT.

Of note for this clonotype: A much more abundant neighbour one base away suggests this may be a read error. The chain is built from TRBV20-1 and TRBJ2-7; 7 bases map to TRBD2. The CDR3 length is 14 residues. Per the germline V gene, CDR1 is DFQATT and CDR2 is SNEGSKA (reference sequence). J gave up 5 bases and V 6 bases, and 13 bases lay outside the gene matches. The CDR3 loop is CSAQKGLSLHEQYF. The CDR3, as DNA: TGCAGTGCCCAGAAGGGACTATCTCTCCACGAGCAGTACTTC.

The chain links TRBV5-1 to TRBJ2-2, with 8 positions matching TRBD2. Germline V lookup: CDR1 SGHRS, CDR2 YFSETQ. This CDR3 is built from 16 residues. The trim removed 1 base at V and 3 bases at J, leaving 5 bases unmatched. The CDR3 DNA reads TGCGCCAGCAGCTTGACGCGGGGGGCATACACCGGGGAGCTGTTTTTT. It is translated as CASSLTRGAYTGELFF.

The V gene is TRBV5-1, the J gene TRBJ1-2; no reliable D call. This CDR3 is 14 amino acids long. Germline V CDR1 and CDR2: SGHRS, YFSETQ. V was shortened by 0 bases and J by 4 bases, with 10 bases between the two germline ends. CDR3 region: CASSLDTEGYGYTF. Written as DNA, the CDR3 is TGCGCCAGCAGCTTGGACACGGAGGGCTATGGCTACACCTTC.

This clonotype has only a few counts. The CDR3: CASSLPRGNMGNQPQHF. CDR3 nucleotide sequence: TGTGCCAGCAGCTTGCCCCGAGGGAACATGGGCAATCAGCCCCAGCATTTT. The chain combines TRBV7-3 with TRBJ1-5; the D is unclear. This CDR3 has 17 amino acids. Trimming pared 3 bases from V and 2 bases from J, leaving 17 bases between. In germline, CDR1 is SGHTA, CDR2 FQGTGA. Supplemented by reference TRBV7-3 and TRBJ1-5, the full variable domain reads GAGVSQTPSNKVTEKGKYVELRCDPISGHTALYWYRQSLGQGPEFLIYFQGTGAADDSGLPNDRFFAVRPEGSVSTLKIQRTERGDSAVYLCASSLPRGNMGNQPQHFGDGTRLSIL.